A selection of T cell receptor beta chains follows, all from one sample in a study of identical twins. From the 5' RACE reads, TCRdb called clonotypes with MiXCR, one entry per CDR3 protein. The sample includes roughly 1.6 million distinct CDR3 sequences, more than 30% of them seen just once. The sequenced sample was cord blood. The receptors were gathered from a newborn girl in good health. CDR3s include the opening cysteine and the closing phenylalanine or tryptophan. The D gene is left open where the match is weak. Not all rows give a size; the values are once, few, many and, for expanded clones, a class.

CDR3,DNA,size,J,V,D
CTSSQGVAKNIQYF,TGCACCAGCAGCCAAGGGGTAGCCAAAAACATTCAGTACTTC,-,TRBJ2-4,TRBV4-1,-
CASSPRLGLNNEQFF,TGTGCCAGCAGCCCTAGACTAGGTCTCAACAATGAGCAGTTCTTC,-,TRBJ2-1,TRBV6-5,-
CASSLSGGPYYEQYF,TGTGCCAGCAGCTTGTCTGGGGGGCCTTACTACGAGCAGTACTTC,-,TRBJ2-7,TRBV5-6,-
CSARDGGKGGYTF,TGCAGTGCTAGAGATGGAGGGAAAGGTGGCTACACCTTC,-,TRBJ1-2,TRBV20-1,-
CASSLARGDIQYF,TGTGCCAGCAGCTTAGCGCGGGGGGACATTCAGTACTTC,few,TRBJ2-4,TRBV7-2,TRBD2
CASSYQGTASNYGYTF,TGTGCCAGCAGTTACCAGGGGACAGCATCTAACTATGGCTACACCTTC,-,TRBJ1-2,TRBV6-6,TRBD1
CASSQLPGLAGSEQFF,TGCGCCAGCAGCCAGTTACCGGGGCTAGCGGGGAGTGAGCAGTTCTTC,-,TRBJ2-1,TRBV4-1,TRBD2
CASTRDSFYNEQFF,TGTGCCAGCACCAGGGACTCCTTTTACAATGAGCAGTTCTTC,-,TRBJ2-1,TRBV7-2,-
CASRTSGGSWDGLYNEQFF,TGCGCCAGCCGCACTAGCGGGGGGTCCTGGGACGGCCTTTACAATGAGCAGTTCTTC,few,TRBJ2-1,TRBV5-1,TRBD2
CASSPPQFIRGLAGETQYF,TGTGCCAGCAGTCCCCCCCAGTTTATCCGAGGACTAGCGGGAGAGACCCAGTACTTC,few,TRBJ2-5,TRBV28,TRBD2
CSAQRGTQETQYF,TGCAGTGCTCAACGGGGAACTCAAGAGACCCAGTACTTC,once,TRBJ2-5,TRBV20-1,-
CASSAQAIGGNEQFF,TGCGCCAGCAGCGCCCAGGCCATAGGAGGGAATGAGCAGTTCTTC,-,TRBJ2-1,TRBV5-1,-
CASSFHRSSYEQYF,TGTGCCAGCAGCTTCCATCGGAGCTCCTACGAGCAGTACTTC,-,TRBJ2-7,TRBV7-8,-
CASSLGSGGSQPQHF,TGTGCCAGCAGCTTAGGGTCAGGGGGTAGTCAGCCCCAGCATTTT,-,TRBJ1-5,TRBV7-2,TRBD1
CVSGQAYSNQPQHF,TGTGTTTCCGGGCAGGCCTATAGCAATCAGCCCCAGCATTTT,-,TRBJ1-5,TRBV28,-
CASSNIPGQGAINQPQHF,TGTGCCAGCAGTAATATACCGGGACAGGGGGCAATCAATCAGCCCCAGCATTTT,few,TRBJ1-5,TRBV28,TRBD1
CASSLGPQGLTF,TGCGCCAGCAGCTTGGGTCCACAGGGACTGACTTTC,-,TRBJ2-6,TRBV5-1,-
CASSHTSGGAEQYF,TGTGCCAGCAGCCACACTAGCGGGGGGGCCGAGCAGTACTTC,few,TRBJ2-7,TRBV3-1,TRBD2
CSARGLLAGGEQFF,TGCAGTGCTAGGGGTTTACTAGCGGGCGGTGAGCAGTTCTTC,-,TRBJ2-1,TRBV20-1,TRBD2
CAISVSRDNEQFF,TGTGCCATCAGTGTCTCGAGAGACAATGAGCAGTTCTTC,many,TRBJ2-1,TRBV10-3,-
CASSYGCRLAVLYEQYF,TGTGCCAGCAGCTATGGTTGTCGGTTAGCGGTGCTCTACGAGCAGTACTTC,few,TRBJ2-7,TRBV5-4,-
CSATLSGVEQFF,TGCAGTGCTACCCTTAGCGGGGTCGAGCAGTTCTTC,-,TRBJ2-1,TRBV20-1,TRBD2
CASSYSQVYGYTF,TGTGCCAGCAGTTATTCCCAGGTCTATGGCTACACCTTC,few,TRBJ1-2,TRBV27,-
CSARTSSHNEQFF,TGCAGCGCAAGGACGAGCTCCCACAATGAGCAGTTCTTC,-,TRBJ2-1,TRBV29-1,-
CASSQVYGATNEKLFF,TGCGCCAGCAGCCAAGTTTACGGCGCAACTAATGAAAAACTGTTTTTT,-,TRBJ1-4,TRBV4-1,-
CASSQEGTGHGYTF,TGTGCCAGCAGCCAAGAGGGGACAGGGCATGGCTACACCTTC,-,TRBJ1-2,TRBV4-2,TRBD1
CASSPAGANRGPYEQYF,TGTGCCAGCAGCCCGGCGGGGGCGAATAGGGGCCCCTACGAGCAGTACTTC,-,TRBJ2-7,TRBV6-6,-
CASTGRSGETQYF,TGCGCCAGCACCGGGAGATCAGGAGAGACCCAGTACTTC,-,TRBJ2-5,TRBV5-1,-
CASSYEAEGDEQFF,TGTGCCAGCAGTTACGAGGCCGAGGGTGATGAGCAGTTCTTC,few,TRBJ2-1,TRBV6-5,-
CASSLARVSNQPQHF,TGTGCCAGCAGTTTAGCGCGTGTGAGCAATCAGCCCCAGCATTTT,few,TRBJ1-5,TRBV12-3/TRBV12-4,-
CASSFLAEHTDTQYF,TGTGCCAGCAGCTTCCTAGCGGAGCACACAGATACGCAGTATTTT,-,TRBJ2-3,TRBV13,TRBD2
CASSLGRREQYF,TGTGCCAGCAGCTTAGGTAGGCGCGAGCAGTACTTC,-,TRBJ2-7,TRBV7-9,-
CASSPATGGGTEAFF,TGTGCCAGCAGTCCAGCGACAGGCGGGGGGACTGAAGCTTTCTTT,-,TRBJ1-1,TRBV28,-
CANSPRVNTEAFF,TGTGCCAACAGCCCCAGGGTCAACACTGAAGCTTTCTTT,-,TRBJ1-1,TRBV9,-
CASSFRDHQETQYF,TGTGCCAGCAGTTTCAGGGATCACCAAGAGACCCAGTACTTC,-,TRBJ2-5,TRBV6-2/TRBV6-3,-
CASSYGTGSNEQYF,TGTGCCAGCAGTTACGGGACAGGGAGCAATGAGCAGTACTTC,-,TRBJ2-5,TRBV6-6,TRBD1
CASSFYTGGAYEQYF,TGTGCCAGCAGTTTTTACACGGGGGGGGCATACGAGCAGTACTTC,few,TRBJ2-7,TRBV12-3/TRBV12-4,TRBD2
CSARDPSGTSEDNEQFF,TGCAGTGCTAGAGATCCATCTGGGACTAGCGAAGACAATGAGCAGTTCTTC,-,TRBJ2-1,TRBV20-1,TRBD2
CASSFRSYNSPLHF,TGCGCCAGCAGCTTCCGCTCCTATAATTCACCCCTCCACTTT,few,TRBJ1-6,TRBV5-1,-
CASSLTGRFGHTF,TGTGCCAGCAGCCTGACAGGGAGGTTCGGCCACACCTTC,-,TRBJ1-2,TRBV6-5,TRBD1
CASSFSPLGGLYNEQFF,TGTGCCAGCAGTTTCTCCCCCCTGGGGGGGCTGTACAATGAGCAGTTCTTC,-,TRBJ2-1,TRBV28,-
CASSTSTLSGAGELFF,TGTGCCAGCAGTACATCCACCCTCTCAGGGGCCGGGGAGCTGTTTTTT,-,TRBJ2-2,TRBV28,-
CSAPRTKGGTGELFF,TGCAGTGCTCCCCGGACAAAGGGGGGTACCGGGGAGCTGTTTTTT,-,TRBJ2-2,TRBV20-1,-
CSASQDREIYNEQYF,TGCAGTGCTAGTCAGGACAGAGAAATTTACAATGAGCAGTACTTC,few,TRBJ2-5,TRBV20-1,-